The text below deals with one TCR beta chain. The data were obtained in a study of blood T cell repertoires in COVID-19. Across the study: The analysed material was cDNA or gDNA that came from T cells, B-cell-depleted T cells, or PBMCs.

Authors' methods: Amplification from reference gene primers served as the basis for estimated nucleated cell counts. Only in-frame clones appear in the TCRdb table, and some are missing; sequencing was by immunoSEQ multiplex PCR. V and J calls plus clone size are reproduced from that table; the DNA served to infer D and trimming. Of around 140,000 clones listed, 88% are singletons. Germline V gene sequence: CDR1 LNHDA, CDR2 SQIVND (reference sequence). Losses at the gene ends were 3 bases for V and 2 bases for J; bases not matched to a gene: 11. The CDR3 consists of 17 residues. Specimen: peripheral blood. The receptor's source is a woman in her forties or fifties with acute or convalescent COVID-19. This sequence joins TRBV19 and TRBJ2-3; 7 bases are a match to TRBD1. The CDR3 region has the DNA TGTGCCAGTAGTATTGGCCAGGGGGTAGCTACCACAGATACGCAGTATTTT. Its protein product is CASSIGQGVATTDTQYF.